This TCR beta chain was retrieved from a study of cytomegalovirus exposure and HLA in healthy donors. The study's findings and limits: Highly shared variants forming one cluster were likely a sequencing artifact. Approximately 17,000 TCR beta sequences were associated with HLA alleles at 0.05 false discovery rate in a later analysis. Being productive about 90% or about 30% of the time was typical of most TCR beta V segments in an earlier analysis.

Amplification used 60 Vbeta primers and 13 Jbeta primers. Produced via immunoSEQ multiplex PCR; TCRdb's table is partial and in-frame only. The sample holds roughly 200,000 clones, around 77% seen once. This clone was detected a few times. Its cognate antigen is unknown. J was trimmed by 4 bases and V by 5 bases; bases with no gene match: 6. Germline V gene lookup returns CDR1 LNHNV and CDR2 YYDKDF (reference sequence). CDR3 length equals 16 residues. The chain combines TRBV15 with TRBJ2-3, with TRBD2 matching over 13 bases. The clonotype originates from a man between 25 and 39 years old in good health and CMV-seronegative. Sequenced material: PBMCs. The DNA of the CDR3 is TGTGCCACCAGCGGGAGGACTAGCGGGAGTCCAGATACGCAGTATTTT. It yields the protein CATSGRTSGSPDTQYF.